These T cell receptor beta chains were read from a single sample in a study of post-analysis software for immune sequencing data. TCRdb processed the PCR reads anew with MiXCR; each CDR3 protein has one entry. Of roughly 670,000 distinct CDR3 sequences in the sample, 55% to 60% are singletons; the top ten hold 11%. Sequencing was done on a sample of blood. These receptor sequences come from a girl aged 2 to 10 with multiple sclerosis. Each CDR3 is given with its conserved first and last residue. D genes are given only for firm matches. Size is stated for part of the rows, as once, few or many counts, or as a class when the clone is expanded.

>TRBJ2-7|-|-|TRBV12-3/TRBV12-4
TGTGCCAGCAGTTTTCTGCAGATTCCCTCCTACGAGCAGTACTTC
CASSFLQIPSYEQYF
>TRBJ2-3|-|TRBD2|TRBV20-1
TGCAGTGCTAGGGGGCTAGCGGGGGGTACAGATACGCAGTATTTT
CSARGLAGGTDTQYF
>TRBJ2-7|-|-|TRBV7-3
TGTGCCAGCAGCTTAACGTCGGGAGAGGGCTACGAGCAGTACTTC
CASSLTSGEGYEQYF
>TRBJ2-1|-|TRBD1|TRBV28
TGTGCCAGCGTTCCGGCGACAGGGGGATACAATGAGCAGTTCTTC
CASVPATGGYNEQFF
>TRBJ2-1|-|-|TRBV20-1
TGCAGCGGGGACGGGACCTACAATGAGCAGTTCTTC
CSGDGTYNEQFF
>TRBJ2-7|-|TRBD2|TRBV27
TGTGCCAGCAGTTTATCTACCCCGAAAGCGGGAGCGCTCTACGAGCAGTACTTC
CASSLSTPKAGALYEQYF
>TRBJ1-6|-|-|TRBV20-1
TGCAGTGCTAGTCAGGGTATGGCTTCACCCCTCCACTTT
CSASQGMASPLHF
>TRBJ2-5|-|-|TRBV5-6
TGTGCCAGCAGCTTGGAACGGACTGTCCAGTACTTC
CASSLERTVQYF
>TRBJ2-5|-|TRBD2|TRBV7-2
TGTGCCAGCAGTTATGGGGGGAACCCGGGGGGGATCGGAGAGACCCAGTACTTC
CASSYGGNPGGIGETQYF
>TRBJ1-4|-|-|TRBV6-6
TGTGCCAGCAGTTACTCGTTCAGGGTTACTTGGGAAAAACTGTTTTTT
CASSYSFRVTWEKLFF
>TRBJ1-2|-|-|TRBV12-5
TGTGCTAGTGGCCTGATTCTAGACCGAAGAGGGGCTAACTATGGCTACACCTTC
CASGLILDRRGANYGYTF
>TRBJ2-1|-|-|TRBV12-3/TRBV12-4
TGTGCCAGCAGTTTCCCCTCGACTCTTTACAATGAGCAGTTCTTC
CASSFPSTLYNEQFF
>TRBJ1-1|-|-|TRBV12-3/TRBV12-4
TGTGCCAGCAGTTTTCTGAACAGCGAAGCTTTCTTT
CASSFLNSEAFF
>TRBJ2-7|few|TRBD1|TRBV5-1
TGCGCCAGCAGCCCGTCCCGGGACAGTGGTCGGTCCTACGAGCAGTACTTC
CASSPSRDSGRSYEQYF
>TRBJ2-1|few|TRBD1|TRBV20-1
TGCAGTGCTAGAACTCCGACAGGGGCCGTGGATGAGCAGTTCTTC
CSARTPTGAVDEQFF
>TRBJ2-3|-|TRBD2|TRBV20-1
TGCAGTGCTAGTCGACTAGCGGGGGCCACCCCCGCAGATACGCAGTATTTT
CSASRLAGATPADTQYF
>TRBJ2-3|few|TRBD1|TRBV20-1
TGCAGTGCTAGAGACGACAGGGGAGCAGATACGCAGTATTTT
CSARDDRGADTQYF
>TRBJ2-1|-|TRBD2|TRBV6-5
TGTGCCAGCAGTTACGGAAGAGGGACTAGCGGGGGGGCCCTACCCCTGGAGCAGTTCTTC
CASSYGRGTSGGALPLEQFF
>TRBJ2-1|-|-|TRBV7-2
TGTGCCAGCAGCTCCAGGATGGGGGCGGGTGAGCAGTTCTTC
CASSSRMGAGEQFF
>TRBJ1-1|-|-|TRBV5-1
TGCGCCAGCAGCTTGGAATGGCAGGGGAATCGGTTAGCTTTCTTT
CASSLEWQGNRLAFF
>TRBJ2-7|-|-|TRBV12-3/TRBV12-4
TGTGCCAGCAGCCTAGCGCCCAACTACGAGCAGTACTTC
CASSLAPNYEQYF
>TRBJ1-4|-|-|TRBV4-3
TGCGCCAGCAGCCAAGGATCTTCGGGGCTTAATGAAAAACTGTTTTTT
CASSQGSSGLNEKLFF
>TRBJ1-1|-|TRBD1|TRBV7-2
TGTGCCAGCAGCCCGAGACAGGGCAGTACTGAAGCTTTCTTT
CASSPRQGSTEAFF
>TRBJ1-2|-|-|TRBV29-1
TGCAGCGTTGTGGATGGCTATGGCTACACCTTC
CSVVDGYGYTF
>TRBJ2-5|-|-|TRBV29-1
TGCAGCGTCGACCGGGGGTACAATGAGCAGTACTTC
CSVDRGYNEQYF
>TRBJ1-4|-|TRBD1|TRBV7-2
TGTGCCAGCAGCCGGGACAGACTTAATGAAAAACTGTTTTTT
CASSRDRLNEKLFF
>TRBJ2-1|-|TRBD2|TRBV20-1
TGCAGTGCTAGGGCCCCGACTAGCGGGAGGGCCTACAATGAGCAGTTCTTC
CSARAPTSGRAYNEQFF
>TRBJ2-4|few|TRBD2|TRBV6-5
TGTGCCAGCAGTTACGCGGGGGGCCGAGCCAAAAACATTCAGTACTTC
CASSYAGGRAKNIQYF
>TRBJ2-2|few|-|TRBV12-5
TGTGCTAGTGGTTTTAAGTCGGGCCTTTACGGGGAGCTGTTTTTT
CASGFKSGLYGELFF
>TRBJ2-1|-|-|TRBV25-1
TGTGCCAGCAGTGTCCCGCAGCTCTACAATGAGCAGTTCTTC
CASSVPQLYNEQFF
>TRBJ2-3|once|-|TRBV5-1
TGCGCCAGCAGCTTCCAGCGACCCACAGATACGCAGTATTTT
CASSFQRPTDTQYF
>TRBJ2-3|-|-|TRBV7-9
TGTGCCAGCAGCCCGAGACAAGGTGGCGGCACAGATACGCAGTATTTT
CASSPRQGGGTDTQYF
>TRBJ2-7|-|-|TRBV7-2
TGTGCCAGCAGCTTAAGAGCAGGGGGGACCCACGAGCAGTACTTC
CASSLRAGGTHEQYF
>TRBJ1-2|few|-|TRBV12-3/TRBV12-4
TGTGCCAGCAGTCCTCAGATTTATAACTATGGCTACACCTTC
CASSPQIYNYGYTF
>TRBJ2-3|-|TRBD1|TRBV7-3
TGTGCCAGCAGCTCGACAGGGGGCGGTCCAGATACGCAGTATTTT
CASSSTGGGPDTQYF
>TRBJ2-4|-|TRBD1|TRBV20-1
TGCAGTGCTAGAGCCTCAGACAGGGAATTCACGCAGTACTTC
CSARASDREFTQYF
>TRBJ2-7|-|-|TRBV3-1
TGTGCCAGCAGCCAAGAGATTGCCTCCTACGAGCAGTACTTC
CASSQEIASYEQYF
>TRBJ2-5|-|TRBD1|TRBV12-3/TRBV12-4
TGTGCCAGCAGTTTAAGGACAGGGGGTACCCAAGAGACCCAGTACTTC
CASSLRTGGTQETQYF
>TRBJ2-6|-|-|TRBV29-1
TGCAGCGTCCGTGACTCTGGGGCCAACGTCCTGACTTTC
CSVRDSGANVLTF
>TRBJ1-1|-|-|TRBV29-1
TGCAGCCATACAAGGAACACTGAAGCTTTCTTT
CSHTRNTEAFF
>TRBJ2-5|few|-|TRBV14
TGTGCCAGCAGCCAAGAGACTTTCCAAGAGACCCAGTACTTC
CASSQETFQETQYF
>TRBJ2-1|-|-|TRBV7-9
TGTGCCAGCACCTACGGGGCCAGTGCTGCCCGCCAGGGGCAGTTCTTC
CASTYGASAARQGQFF
>TRBJ1-2|-|-|TRBV3-1
TGTGCCAGCAGCCAAACAACTCATTCTGGCTATGGCTACACCTTC
CASSQTTHSGYGYTF
>TRBJ2-7|-|TRBD2|TRBV29-1
TGCAGCGCCGGGGGGGGTGCGACCTACGAGCAGTACTTC
CSAGGGATYEQYF
>TRBJ2-5|-|-|TRBV21-1
TGTGCCAGCAGCAAAGGGTGGAGCCAAGAGACCCAGTACTTC
CASSKGWSQETQYF
>TRBJ2-1|-|TRBD1|TRBV12-3/TRBV12-4
TGTGCCAGCAGTCCTCAGGGGGCAGCCTACAATAAGCAGTTCTTC
CASSPQGAAYNKQFF
>TRBJ1-2|few|TRBD1|TRBV7-2
TGTGCCAGCAGTCATGACAGGGGGCTACGCGGCTACACCTTC
CASSHDRGLRGYTF
>TRBJ2-3|-|TRBD2|TRBV25-1
TGTGCCAGCAGTGAATCTCCGGGGGACTACCGGGGAGATACGCAGTATTTT
CASSESPGDYRGDTQYF